This T cell receptor beta chain stems from a study of cytomegalovirus exposure and HLA in healthy donors (dated by TCRdb to between 2016 and 2019). With regard to the full study: In an earlier analysis of under 600 of the donors, 250 to 300 Gb of sequence data and some 100 million unique TCR beta sequences from 180 million or so T cells were reported. Using immunosequencing, the study profiled T cell repertoires from some 670 subjects and related those repertoires to cytomegalovirus serostatus. A later analysis re-analyzed previously published TCR beta repertoires from roughly 600 donors and added high-resolution HLA genotyping to study TCR occurrence patterns. In a later genetic analysis, genome-wide SNP genotypes for about 60% of the 666 donors were used, and that subset was treated as a discovery cohort. The aim of the study was to test whether cataloging public T cell receptors could identify signatures of past pathogen exposure. Besides the first cohort of 666 subjects, a separate validation cohort made up of over 100 different subjects was used. High-throughput TCR immunosequencing, statistical association of individual TCRs with disease status, and machine learning were combined to predict cytomegalovirus infection status. An early release covering 550 to 700 HLA-typed donors comprised 250 to 350 gigabases of sequencing data and around 80 million unique TCR sequences. The number of typed donors differed by locus: about 620-640 for A, B, C, DRB1 and DQB1; 500 to 550 for DQA1; approximately 600 for DPA1; and 450 to 480 for DPB1. In an earlier analysis of roughly 580 of the donors, high-throughput TCR beta sequencing was used to judge whether each TCR beta V gene segment behaved as functional or pseudogenic. Rather than drawing on any new phenotypic data, the later analysis identified candidate immune exposures from TCR beta sequences and the way those sequences occurred across donors. Class I and class II HLA loci were covered by the typing at four-digit resolution. Every repertoire in the discovery cohort had been generated on one and the same sequencing platform. Among 350 to 400 genotyped donors of the cohort, an average of approximately 250,000 unique TCR beta nucleotide sequences were sequenced per donor, around 20% of them non-productive. About five DR-DQ haplotypes were treated as single units for association and clustering because of strong linkage in the cohort. Among the approximately 400 genotyped donors, around 81% belonged to the genetic ancestry cluster associated with self-reported Caucasian donors. Alongside the repertoire data, information on donor age, sex, ethnicity and CMV serostatus was compiled.

The cohort consisted of 600 to 750 healthy bone marrow donors. All cohort members were sampled while nominally healthy, although unrecorded immune exposures were likely present. The donor tested CMV seropositive and was one of the 289 seropositive cohort members. A peripheral blood sample was collected from each donor, and TCR beta sequencing was performed on peripheral blood mononuclear cells. Genomic DNA was extracted from the blood cell samples with the Qiagen DNeasy Blood Extraction Kit. General conclusions and limits of the study: Most TCR sequences were observed very rarely across donors, whereas some public TCRs were present in many individuals. In vitro tests confirmed that a few of the cytomegalovirus-associated TCR beta chains recognize cytomegalovirus antigens. An association between a missense DCLRE1C variant and V-gene and J-gene trimming of TCR beta chains was found in a later genetic analysis and replicated in an independent cohort. Cytomegalovirus status was reported to be diagnosed by the classifier with high specificity and sensitivity in both the original and validation cohorts. Some 16 rarely observed V segments, including chromosome 9 orphons, were excluded from the earlier analysis of about 500 of the donors because counts were too low. Because HLA typing was unavailable for some donors at each locus, only the typed subset was used in association tests. Strong co-occurrence of HLA alleles, especially DR and DQ, made assigning TCR associations to individual alleles difficult. A later analysis associated about 18,000 TCR beta sequences with specific HLA alleles at a false discovery rate of 0.05. For the cohort, immune exposure information was limited to CMV serostatus. The study gave a list of some 150 TCR beta chains associated with cytomegalovirus. A further reported finding was that TCR beta sequences accurately predicted the HLA-A and HLA-B alleles for most subjects in the first cohort. This cohort had only TCR beta chains sequenced, and the lack of alpha or paired-chain data limited which features could be detected. Sequencing depth was assumed to be roughly uniform across donors in the presence/absence analyses, though that assumption may not hold. In a later analysis, HLA-associated TCR beta chains showed more clonal expansion and lower generation probabilities than non-associated chains that were equally common. In a later genetic analysis, fewer N-insertions in productive TCRs were reported among donors in an Asian-associated ancestry cluster than the roughly 640-donor mean. Correlated functional status among segregating V segments might reflect linkage disequilibrium, but an unknown experimental factor could not be ruled out. Because the 87-base-pair reads could not distinguish some IMGT-functional V segments, including TRBV6-2 and TRBV6-3, those segments were excluded. A later analysis found that TCR association rates varied across HLA loci, with DRB1 alleles showing the most associated TCRs and HLA-C alleles the fewest. Most CMV-associated TCR beta chains appeared to be HLA-restricted in a later analysis, and the HLA associations seemed to be driven largely by CMV exposure. A cluster of highly shared sequence variants was judged likely to represent a technical artifact of the sequencing pipeline. According to a later analysis, parvovirus B19, influenza, CMV and Epstein-Barr virus appeared linked to several top co-occurrence clusters. It was suggested by the authors that the approach could potentially be generalized to other disease states and immunological phenotypes. Broadly in line with IMGT annotations, most TCR beta V segments showed up in productive rearrangements about 87% or about 30% of the time in an earlier analysis of some 590 of the donors.

Of note for this clone: This clone's antigen is unknown. It has no much larger one-base neighbor in the sample; base qualities were not kept.

The receptor library was made with the immunoSEQ multiplex PCR assay. For the multiplex PCR, a mixture combining 60 forward primers for TCR Vbeta segments and 13 reverse primers for TCR Jbeta segments was used. The CDR3 region of rearranged TCR beta genes was amplified from genomic DNA by a multiplex PCR assay. The amplified TCR beta libraries were sequenced on the Illumina HiSeq System as 87-base-pair reads. The authors processed their data as follows. In a later analysis, 80 million or so unique TCR beta chains were counted across the 650 to 700 repertoires, and approximately 11 million of these chains were shared by at least two donors. Raw reads were error-corrected and collapsed into unique sequences with a nearest-neighbor algorithm that merged closely related sequences to remove PCR and sequencing errors. CDR3 sequences were aligned to IMGT reference sequences to assign V, D and J gene segments. For a sequence to be retained, a match of at least six nucleotides to both a V gene segment and a J gene segment was required. A rearrangement counted as productive if the CDR3 had no stop codons and remained in frame with V and J, and every other rearrangement counted as non-productive. CDR3 was defined according to IMGT convention as the region running from the second conserved V-encoded cysteine to the conserved J-encoded phenylalanine. In an earlier analysis of around 570 of the donors, sequences lacking an unambiguous match to a single V gene segment were excluded. In an earlier analysis of some 590 of the donors, a V segment was called functional when productive rearrangements were above 56.7%, and segregating when the standard deviation between donors exceeded 5%. A statistical classification framework was developed to diagnose cytomegalovirus status using the catalog of TCR beta chain sequences. V and J gene assignment, in a later analysis, came from comparing TCR nucleotide sequences with IMGT/GENE-DB human TR gene sequences. In a later analysis, CDR3 sequences and most-parsimonious VDJ recombination scenarios were assigned using the TCRdist pipeline. In a later analysis, every TCR beta chain was defined by the combination of its CDR3 amino acid sequence and its V-gene family, and reads without a unique V-gene family were dropped. A later analysis removed 500 to 650 highly shared, low-generation-probability nucleotide sequences to deal with suspected cross-contamination and a sequencing artifact. In a later analysis, a clonal expansion index for each public chain was calculated from normalized within-repertoire ranks of inferred template counts. A later analysis computed generation probabilities with a VDJ recombination model fitted to out-of-frame rearrangements, and checked the results against IGoR. In a later analysis, hypergeometric tests were used to score TCR-TCR, TCR-HLA and TCR-CMV co-occurrence, with a repertoire-size bias correction applied to TCR pairs. False discovery rates were estimated in a later analysis by permuting HLA or CMV assignments 20 times. In a later analysis, co-occurring TCRs were grouped using DBSCAN, and TCRdist sequence similarity was added for clustering within HLA-allele-positive subsets. Co-occurrence clustering excluded repertoires with fewer than 30,000 or more than 120,000 public chains, plus five with anomalous nucleotide sharing. Here the immuneACCESS table is served through TCRdb, limited to in-frame sequences with V and J called. Missing clones are a known gap in these copies; in checked studies unresolved V genes cover under half, and the rest lacks a known reason. V and J calls and clone size are as listed in that table; D and trimming were resolved from the DNA. The sample has about 200,000 clones on record, roughly 80% of them singletons. The ten top clones hold 3.4% of the sample.

Per the germline V gene, LGHNA is the CDR1 and YSLEER is the CDR2. Ends trimmed: V by 4 bases, J by 0 bases; bases unmatched to a gene: 3. Including cysteine and phenylalanine, the CDR3 has 15 amino acids. CDR3 DNA is the only sequence kept; it has 45 bases, read in frame from the first base. The receptor was derived from a man in his forties in good health and CMV-seropositive. This sequence uses TRBV4-3 and TRBJ2-7, and 10 bases in between align with TRBD2. What was sequenced was PBMCs. DNA sequence: TGCGCCAGCAGCCTAGGGACTAGCGTCTCCTACGAGCAGTACTTC. Translated, it reads CASSLGTSVSYEQYF.